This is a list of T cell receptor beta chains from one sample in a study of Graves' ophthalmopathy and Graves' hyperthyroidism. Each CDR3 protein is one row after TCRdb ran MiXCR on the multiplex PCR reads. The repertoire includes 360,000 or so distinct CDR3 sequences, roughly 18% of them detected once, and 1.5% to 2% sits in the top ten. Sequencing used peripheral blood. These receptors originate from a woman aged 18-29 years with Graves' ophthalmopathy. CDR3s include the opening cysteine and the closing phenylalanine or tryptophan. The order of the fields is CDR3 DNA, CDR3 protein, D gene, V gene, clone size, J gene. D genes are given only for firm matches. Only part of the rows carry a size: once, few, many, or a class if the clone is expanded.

CDR3 DNA: TGTGCCAGCAGTGCGCGCATCAACACCGGGGAGCTGTTTTTT
CDR3 protein: CASSARINTGELFF
D gene: -
V gene: TRBV28
clone size: -
J gene: TRBJ2-2

CDR3 DNA: TGTGCCAGCAGCTTAAGACTAGCGGGAGAGTACTTC
CDR3 protein: CASSLRLAGEYF
D gene: TRBD2
V gene: TRBV7-2
clone size: many
J gene: TRBJ2-7

CDR3 DNA: TGTGCCAGCAGTTTCTCGTGGGGGGTAGGGGAGCTGTTTTTT
CDR3 protein: CASSFSWGVGELFF
D gene: -
V gene: TRBV6-5
clone size: many
J gene: TRBJ2-2

CDR3 DNA: TGTGCCAGCCCCATGGGGCACGAGCAGTACTTC
CDR3 protein: CASPMGHEQYF
D gene: -
V gene: TRBV2
clone size: -
J gene: TRBJ2-7

CDR3 DNA: TGTGCCAGCTCACCACCGTACTGGAACACTGAAGCTTTCTTT
CDR3 protein: CASSPPYWNTEAFF
D gene: -
V gene: TRBV18
clone size: many
J gene: TRBJ1-1

CDR3 DNA: TGTGCCAGCAGCCTAAGTGCGGGACGGGCAGCCTACGAGCAGTACTTC
CDR3 protein: CASSLSAGRAAYEQYF
D gene: -
V gene: TRBV3-1
clone size: many
J gene: TRBJ2-7

CDR3 DNA: TGCGCCAGCAGCTTGAGCGGGGTTGAATATGGCCACACCTTC
CDR3 protein: CASSLSGVEYGHTF
D gene: -
V gene: TRBV5-1
clone size: once
J gene: TRBJ1-2

CDR3 DNA: TGTGCCAGCAGCCAAGAGGGACACGGGACATTCCTCTACAATGAGCAGTTCTTC
CDR3 protein: CASSQEGHGTFLYNEQFF
D gene: -
V gene: TRBV14
clone size: many
J gene: TRBJ2-1

CDR3 DNA: TGTGCCAGCAGCTTAGAGGCAGGCTACATGGGGGAGCTGTTTTTT
CDR3 protein: CASSLEAGYMGELFF
D gene: -
V gene: TRBV11-2
clone size: many
J gene: TRBJ2-2

CDR3 DNA: TGTGCCAGCAGCTTTTCGGGACGGAGATATGGCTACACCTTC
CDR3 protein: CASSFSGRRYGYTF
D gene: -
V gene: TRBV7-9
clone size: -
J gene: TRBJ1-2

CDR3 DNA: TGTGCCAGCAGGGGGACAGGAGACTATGGCTACACCTTC
CDR3 protein: CASRGTGDYGYTF
D gene: TRBD1
V gene: TRBV28
clone size: many
J gene: TRBJ1-2

CDR3 DNA: TGTGCCAGCAGCCCGCCCGGGGCAGGCACCGGGGAGCTGTTTTTT
CDR3 protein: CASSPPGAGTGELFF
D gene: -
V gene: TRBV7-2
clone size: many
J gene: TRBJ2-2

CDR3 DNA: TGTGCCAGCAGCCCCGGTGGGGCGGGAGATTACGAGCAGTACTTC
CDR3 protein: CASSPGGAGDYEQYF
D gene: TRBD2
V gene: TRBV7-2
clone size: many
J gene: TRBJ2-7

CDR3 DNA: TGTGCCAGCAGCTTAGCAACAGGGAACGAGCAGTACTTC
CDR3 protein: CASSLATGNEQYF
D gene: -
V gene: TRBV7-8
clone size: -
J gene: TRBJ2-7

CDR3 DNA: TGTGCCAGCAGCTTAGCCCTTCAGGGGTTCGAGCAGTACTTC
CDR3 protein: CASSLALQGFEQYF
D gene: -
V gene: TRBV11-1
clone size: -
J gene: TRBJ2-7

CDR3 DNA: TGTGCCAGCACCCCGGGACTAGCGGGGGTAGAGACCCAGTACTTC
CDR3 protein: CASTPGLAGVETQYF
D gene: TRBD2
V gene: TRBV28
clone size: -
J gene: TRBJ2-5

CDR3 DNA: TGTGCCAGCAGTTTATCGGTGGGGGCCTACTCCTACGAGCAGTACTTC
CDR3 protein: CASSLSVGAYSYEQYF
D gene: -
V gene: TRBV27
clone size: many
J gene: TRBJ2-7

CDR3 DNA: TGTGCCAGCAGGCCCCCGGGGGTCCGTAACACTGAAGCTTTCTTT
CDR3 protein: CASRPPGVRNTEAFF
D gene: -
V gene: TRBV6-1
clone size: -
J gene: TRBJ1-1

CDR3 DNA: TGTGCCAGCCGTCCAATTACGAGAAACACCATATATTTT
CDR3 protein: CASRPITRNTIYF
D gene: -
V gene: TRBV6-1
clone size: -
J gene: TRBJ1-3

CDR3 DNA: TGTGCCAGTAGCCGCAACAGGGGGCGCGGGGCCAAAAACATTCAGTACTTC
CDR3 protein: CASSRNRGRGAKNIQYF
D gene: TRBD1
V gene: TRBV19
clone size: many
J gene: TRBJ2-4

CDR3 DNA: TGTGCCTGGAGTGTACCTGGACAGGGAGGTCAGCCCCAGCATTTT
CDR3 protein: CAWSVPGQGGQPQHF
D gene: TRBD1
V gene: TRBV30
clone size: many
J gene: TRBJ1-5

CDR3 DNA: TGCGCCAGCAGCTTAGGGGACCAGTCCTACGAGCAGTACTTC
CDR3 protein: CASSLGDQSYEQYF
D gene: -
V gene: TRBV5-1
clone size: -
J gene: TRBJ2-7

CDR3 DNA: TGCAGTGTACCCGGGAGTCGAGAGGCCCACGAGCAGTACTTC
CDR3 protein: CSVPGSREAHEQYF
D gene: -
V gene: TRBV20-1
clone size: many
J gene: TRBJ2-7

CDR3 DNA: TGTGCCAGCAGTTACCCCGGATCGATGCGGGCCTCCCGGGAGACCCAGTACTTC
CDR3 protein: CASSYPGSMRASRETQYF
D gene: -
V gene: TRBV6-5
clone size: many
J gene: TRBJ2-5

CDR3 DNA: TGTGCCTGGAGTGTGTGGCAGGCCACTTATGGGGATACCTACGAGCAGTACTTC
CDR3 protein: CAWSVWQATYGDTYEQYF
D gene: -
V gene: TRBV30
clone size: few
J gene: TRBJ2-7

CDR3 DNA: TGTGCCAGCAGTTACTCCGGGACCCGGATGGAGCAGTACTTC
CDR3 protein: CASSYSGTRMEQYF
D gene: -
V gene: TRBV6-2/TRBV6-3
clone size: many
J gene: TRBJ2-7

CDR3 DNA: TGTGCCAGCCGACCTTTGGCAGGGGGCTACGAGCAGTACTTC
CDR3 protein: CASRPLAGGYEQYF
D gene: TRBD1
V gene: TRBV6-5
clone size: many
J gene: TRBJ2-7

CDR3 DNA: TGTGCCAGCAGTGCTAGGGGGGGCCAAGAGACCCAGTACTTC
CDR3 protein: CASSARGGQETQYF
D gene: -
V gene: TRBV7-2
clone size: many
J gene: TRBJ2-5

CDR3 DNA: TGTGCCAGCAGCTTGCGGGGGGGCCAGGGCGAGCAGTACTTC
CDR3 protein: CASSLRGGQGEQYF
D gene: TRBD2
V gene: TRBV5-6
clone size: many
J gene: TRBJ2-7

CDR3 DNA: TGTGCCACCAGTGACGCAGGGATGGGTCAGCCCCAGCATTTT
CDR3 protein: CATSDAGMGQPQHF
D gene: -
V gene: TRBV24-1
clone size: many
J gene: TRBJ1-5

CDR3 DNA: TGCAGCGTAGGACAGGAAACTGAAGCTTTCTTT
CDR3 protein: CSVGQETEAFF
D gene: TRBD1
V gene: TRBV29-1
clone size: -
J gene: TRBJ1-1

CDR3 DNA: TGTGCCAGCAGCTACAATACAGGGGGTTACGAGCAGTACTTC
CDR3 protein: CASSYNTGGYEQYF
D gene: TRBD1
V gene: TRBV11-2
clone size: many
J gene: TRBJ2-7

CDR3 DNA: TGTGCCATCAGTGAAAATGTGGCCGCCTACGAGCAGTACTTC
CDR3 protein: CAISENVAAYEQYF
D gene: -
V gene: TRBV10-3
clone size: -
J gene: TRBJ2-7

CDR3 DNA: TGTGCCAGTAGTACGGTTCCAGGGGAGGAGCAGTACTTC
CDR3 protein: CASSTVPGEEQYF
D gene: -
V gene: TRBV19
clone size: -
J gene: TRBJ2-7

CDR3 DNA: TGTGCCAGCAGTTCCAGGTTCTTT
CDR3 protein: CASSSRFF
D gene: -
V gene: TRBV27
clone size: many
J gene: TRBJ1-1

CDR3 DNA: TGTGCCAGCAGCTTAGGCCTAGCGTTTAACTCCTACGAGCAGTACTTC
CDR3 protein: CASSLGLAFNSYEQYF
D gene: -
V gene: TRBV7-2
clone size: many
J gene: TRBJ2-7

CDR3 DNA: TGTGCCAGCAGGTTAAAGACCCAGTACTTC
CDR3 protein: CASRLKTQYF
D gene: -
V gene: TRBV2
clone size: -
J gene: TRBJ2-5

CDR3 DNA: TGTGCCAGCAGTTCCACCCCTCTGCGGGAGTTCTCCTACGAGCAGTACTTC
CDR3 protein: CASSSTPLREFSYEQYF
D gene: TRBD2
V gene: TRBV27
clone size: -
J gene: TRBJ2-7

CDR3 DNA: TGCGCCAGCAGCCAAGAAGGAACCACCGGGGAGCTGTTTTTT
CDR3 protein: CASSQEGTTGELFF
D gene: -
V gene: TRBV4-3
clone size: many
J gene: TRBJ2-2

CDR3 DNA: TGTGCTAGTGGTTCGGACGGGGCTATCCAAGAGACCCAGTACTTC
CDR3 protein: CASGSDGAIQETQYF
D gene: -
V gene: TRBV12-5
clone size: many
J gene: TRBJ2-5

CDR3 DNA: TGCGCCAGCAGCCAAAATCCGGGACAGCAGCTTTATGGCTACACCTTC
CDR3 protein: CASSQNPGQQLYGYTF
D gene: TRBD1
V gene: TRBV5-1
clone size: many
J gene: TRBJ1-2

CDR3 DNA: TGTGCCAGCAGTTTTCTCAGAGGGACAGGGGATCAGCCCCAGCATTTT
CDR3 protein: CASSFLRGTGDQPQHF
D gene: TRBD1
V gene: TRBV6-5
clone size: many
J gene: TRBJ1-5

CDR3 DNA: TGCAGTGCTAGAGGTCCCAGGGAGGAGCAGTACTTC
CDR3 protein: CSARGPREEQYF
D gene: -
V gene: TRBV20-1
clone size: many
J gene: TRBJ2-7

CDR3 DNA: TGTGCCAGCAGTTCCGGGAGGCGATTGCCCCAGCATTTT
CDR3 protein: CASSSGRRLPQHF
D gene: -
V gene: TRBV28
clone size: many
J gene: TRBJ1-5

CDR3 DNA: TGTGCCAGCAGCACCAGGGGTTATAGCAATCAGCCCCAGCATTTT
CDR3 protein: CASSTRGYSNQPQHF
D gene: -
V gene: TRBV28
clone size: many
J gene: TRBJ1-5

CDR3 DNA: TGTGCCAGCAGTTTATCGGCAGGGATCCACGAGCAGTACTTC
CDR3 protein: CASSLSAGIHEQYF
D gene: -
V gene: TRBV27
clone size: many
J gene: TRBJ2-7

CDR3 DNA: TGCGCCAGCAGCCAAGACTTATTAGGATCCCGACGCGAGCAGTACTTC
CDR3 protein: CASSQDLLGSRREQYF
D gene: -
V gene: TRBV4-3
clone size: many
J gene: TRBJ2-7

CDR3 DNA: TGTGCCAGCAGCTATTGGACACGGACCTACGAGCAGTACTTC
CDR3 protein: CASSYWTRTYEQYF
D gene: -
V gene: TRBV7-2
clone size: many
J gene: TRBJ2-7

CDR3 DNA: TGTGCCAGCAGTGAGGGCGTGAACAGGGGCAATCAGCCCCAGCATTTT
CDR3 protein: CASSEGVNRGNQPQHF
D gene: -
V gene: TRBV6-1
clone size: many
J gene: TRBJ1-5

CDR3 DNA: TGTGCCAGCAGACGACTAGCGGTGGATGGGGAGACCCAGTACTTC
CDR3 protein: CASRRLAVDGETQYF
D gene: TRBD2
V gene: TRBV6-2/TRBV6-3
clone size: many
J gene: TRBJ2-5

CDR3 DNA: TGTGCCAGCATCCAGGGCACCGGGGAGCTGTTTTTT
CDR3 protein: CASIQGTGELFF
D gene: -
V gene: TRBV7-9
clone size: many
J gene: TRBJ2-2

CDR3 DNA: TGTGCCACCAGCAGAGATTCAGGGATCAATCAGCCCCAGCATTTT
CDR3 protein: CATSRDSGINQPQHF
D gene: -
V gene: TRBV15
clone size: -
J gene: TRBJ1-5

CDR3 DNA: TGTGCCAGCAGTTTCTTCGGGATCTGGGATAGCTCCTATAATTCACCCCTCCACTTT
CDR3 protein: CASSFFGIWDSSYNSPLHF
D gene: -
V gene: TRBV27
clone size: many
J gene: TRBJ1-6

CDR3 DNA: TGTGCCAGCAGCTTAGAGGTCGGGTATGGTGAAGCTTTCTTT
CDR3 protein: CASSLEVGYGEAFF
D gene: -
V gene: TRBV11-2
clone size: many
J gene: TRBJ1-1